This TCR beta chain was sequenced in a study of blood T cell repertoires in COVID-19. The overall study: The United States, Italy and Spain provided the acute and convalescent COVID-19 samples.

Per the original data handling: Amplification from reference gene primers served as the basis for estimated nucleated cell counts. The assay was immunoSEQ multiplex PCR, and TCRdb's table has in-frame clones only and misses some. V, J and clone size derive from that table, while D and trimming were established from the DNA sequence. The table shows some 200,000 clones, with around four fifths occurring only once. Germline CDR1 reads LGHDT; CDR2 reads YNNKEL (reference sequence). The length of the CDR3 is 16 residues. The V and J ends lost 3 bases and 8 bases, in that order; junction bases with no gene match: 14.

The sequenced material came from peripheral blood. This TCR came from a woman of 80 years or more with active or convalescent COVID-19. The J gene is TRBJ1-2, the V gene TRBV3-1 (or the pseudogene TRBV3-2); 8 nucleotides align to TRBD1. The CDR3 DNA sequence: TGTGCCAGCAGCCACCATACCTCATCCAGGGGGCTCGGCTACACCTTC. Residues: CASSHHTSSRGLGYTF.